This T cell receptor beta chain is from a study of OX40 agonist ivuxolimab in advanced cancers. Study overall: Prior therapy, whether anti-PD-1, anti-PD-L1 or anti-CTLA-4, was allowed, and roughly 40% had some. Regarding the study as a whole: The study found that CD8+ T cells averaged more expanded clones than CD4+.

Exclusion applied to patients with autoimmune disease history or systemic immunosuppression. This clone was observed a few times. The antigen is undetermined. Germline CDR1 SGHRS, CDR2 YFSETQ. Between the trimmed V and J ends, which lost 0 bases and 4 bases, there was a span of 7 bases. The CDR3 totals 14 residues. TCRdb keeps only in-frame clones here, not all; method: immunoSEQ multiplex PCR. The sample shows around 65,000 clones, 80% to 85% of them seen only once. The sequences come from CD4+ or CD8+ T cells sorted from blood, collected in a trial of the OX40 agonist ivuxolimab. The V call is TRBV5-1, the J call TRBJ2-2; D unresolved. This clonotype originated in an adult with an advanced solid tumor such as melanoma, head and neck, liver or kidney cancer. CDR3 sequence (DNA): TGCGCCAGCAGCTTGGTTCCCAGCACCGGGGAGCTGTTTTTT. Translation: CASSLVPSTGELFF.